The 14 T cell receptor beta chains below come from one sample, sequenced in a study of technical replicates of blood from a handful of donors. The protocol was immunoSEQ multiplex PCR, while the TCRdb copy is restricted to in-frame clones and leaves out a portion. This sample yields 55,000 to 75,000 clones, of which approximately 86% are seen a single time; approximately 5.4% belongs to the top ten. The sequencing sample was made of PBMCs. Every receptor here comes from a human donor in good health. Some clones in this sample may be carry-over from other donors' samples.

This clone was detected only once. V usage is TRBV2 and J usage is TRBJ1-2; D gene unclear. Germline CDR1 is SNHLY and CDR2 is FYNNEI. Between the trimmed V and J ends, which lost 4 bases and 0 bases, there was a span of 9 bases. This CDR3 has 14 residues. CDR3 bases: TGTGCCAGCAGTGCGGCGGGATCTAACTATGGCTACACCTTC. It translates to CASSAAGSNYGYTF.

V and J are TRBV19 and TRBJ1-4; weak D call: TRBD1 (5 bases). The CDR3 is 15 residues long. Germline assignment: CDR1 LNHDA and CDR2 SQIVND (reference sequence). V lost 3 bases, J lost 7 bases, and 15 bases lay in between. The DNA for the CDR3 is TGTGCCAGTAGTATTCGTCGCCCTAGGGGTGAAAAACTGTTTTTT. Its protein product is CASSIRRPRGEKLFF.

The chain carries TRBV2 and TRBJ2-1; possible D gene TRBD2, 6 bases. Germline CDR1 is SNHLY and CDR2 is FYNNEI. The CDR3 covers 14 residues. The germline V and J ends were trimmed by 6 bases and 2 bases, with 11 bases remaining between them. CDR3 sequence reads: CASRGLGPYNEQFF. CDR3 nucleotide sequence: TGTGCCAGCAGGGGACTCGGGCCCTACAATGAGCAGTTCTTC.

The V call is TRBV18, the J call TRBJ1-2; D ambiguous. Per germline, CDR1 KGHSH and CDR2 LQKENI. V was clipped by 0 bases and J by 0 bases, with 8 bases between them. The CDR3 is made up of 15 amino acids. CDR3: CASSPPTTPNYGYTF. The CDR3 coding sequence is TGTGCCAGCTCACCACCGACGACACCTAACTATGGCTACACCTTC.

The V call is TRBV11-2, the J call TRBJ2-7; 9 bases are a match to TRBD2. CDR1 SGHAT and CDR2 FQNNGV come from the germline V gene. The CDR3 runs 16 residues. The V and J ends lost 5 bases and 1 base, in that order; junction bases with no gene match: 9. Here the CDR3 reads CASSRRLADTSYEQYF. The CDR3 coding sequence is TGTGCCAGCAGCCGCCGACTAGCGGATACTTCCTACGAGCAGTACTTC.

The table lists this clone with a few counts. CDR3 sequence reads: CASYRDRAFSYGYTF. The CDR3 DNA reads TGTGCCTCGTACCGGGACAGGGCGTTTTCCTATGGCTACACCTTC. The rearrangement uses TRBV30 and TRBJ1-2; 9 bases fit TRBD1. V trimming: 7 bases; J trimming: 4 bases; junction bases outside the gene matches: 13. Germline CDR1 GTSNPN, CDR2 SVGIG (reference sequence). This CDR3 region has 15 residues. The full variable domain, in which reference TRBV30 and TRBJ1-2 provide the parts outside the CDR3, is SQTIHQWPATLVQPVGSPLSLECTVEGTSNPNLYWYRQAAGRGLQLLFYSVGIGQISSEVPQNLSASRPQDRQFILSSKKLLLSDSGFYLCASYRDRAFSYGYTFGSGTRLTVV.

The CDR3 nucleotides read TGTGCCAGCAGCCAACAAGACAGGGGTTTATCTGGGGCCAACGTCCTGACTTTC. Its protein product is CASSQQDRGLSGANVLTF. This chain connects TRBV5-4 to TRBJ2-6; 8 nucleotides align to TRBD1. Germline CDR1 is SGHNT and CDR2 is YYREEE (reference sequence). The CDR3 covers 18 residues. The trim removed 4 bases at V and 1 base at J, leaving 10 bases unmatched.

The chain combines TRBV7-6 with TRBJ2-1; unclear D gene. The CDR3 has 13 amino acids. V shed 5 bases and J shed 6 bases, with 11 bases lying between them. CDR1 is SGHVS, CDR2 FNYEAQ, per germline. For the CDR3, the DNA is TGTGCCAGCAGCCCCTCCCCGTTCAATGAGCAGTTCTTC. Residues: CASSPSPFNEQFF.

The CDR3 region is CASSRAGADTQYF. As DNA, the CDR3 is TGTGCCAGCTCTCGGGCAGGGGCAGATACGCAGTATTTT. This chain connects TRBV11-3 to TRBJ2-3; perhaps TRBD1 as D (6 bases). Germline V lookup: CDR1 SGHNT, CDR2 YENEEA. There are 13 residues in the CDR3. V was cut by 8 bases and J by 4 bases, with 13 bases left in between.

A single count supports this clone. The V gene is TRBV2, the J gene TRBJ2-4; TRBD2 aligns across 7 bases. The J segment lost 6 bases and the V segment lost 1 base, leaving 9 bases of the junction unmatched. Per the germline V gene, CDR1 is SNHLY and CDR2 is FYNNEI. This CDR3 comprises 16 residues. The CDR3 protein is CASSEVGLGGGNIQYF. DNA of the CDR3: TGTGCCAGCAGTGAAGTGGGGCTGGGGGGGGGAAACATTCAGTACTTC.

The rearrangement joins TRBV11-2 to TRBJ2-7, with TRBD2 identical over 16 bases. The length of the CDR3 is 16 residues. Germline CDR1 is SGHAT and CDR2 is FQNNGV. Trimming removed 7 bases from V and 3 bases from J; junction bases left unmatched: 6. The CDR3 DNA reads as TGTGCCAGCACGCCGGGACTAGCGGGAGGGATCTACGAGCAGTACTTC. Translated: CASTPGLAGGIYEQYF.

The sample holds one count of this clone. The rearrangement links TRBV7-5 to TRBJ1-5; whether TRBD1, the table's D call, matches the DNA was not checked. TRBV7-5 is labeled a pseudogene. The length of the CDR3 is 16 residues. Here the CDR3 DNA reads TGTGCCAGAAGCTTAGTGGGCAGATATAGCAATCAGCCCCAGCATTTT. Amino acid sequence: CARSLVGRYSNQPQHF.

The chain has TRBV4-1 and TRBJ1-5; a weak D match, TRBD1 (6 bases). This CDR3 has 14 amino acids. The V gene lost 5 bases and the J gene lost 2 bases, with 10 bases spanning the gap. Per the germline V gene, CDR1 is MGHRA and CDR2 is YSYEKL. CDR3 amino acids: CASSFRTGNQPQHF. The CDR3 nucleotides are TGCGCCAGCAGCTTCCGGACAGGCAATCAGCCCCAGCATTTT.

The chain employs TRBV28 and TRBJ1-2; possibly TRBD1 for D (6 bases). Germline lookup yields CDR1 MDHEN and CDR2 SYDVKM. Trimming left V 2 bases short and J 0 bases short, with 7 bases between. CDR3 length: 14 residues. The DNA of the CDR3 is TGTGCCAGCAGTTTAGGGACATCTAACTATGGCTACACCTTC. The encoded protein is CASSLGTSNYGYTF.